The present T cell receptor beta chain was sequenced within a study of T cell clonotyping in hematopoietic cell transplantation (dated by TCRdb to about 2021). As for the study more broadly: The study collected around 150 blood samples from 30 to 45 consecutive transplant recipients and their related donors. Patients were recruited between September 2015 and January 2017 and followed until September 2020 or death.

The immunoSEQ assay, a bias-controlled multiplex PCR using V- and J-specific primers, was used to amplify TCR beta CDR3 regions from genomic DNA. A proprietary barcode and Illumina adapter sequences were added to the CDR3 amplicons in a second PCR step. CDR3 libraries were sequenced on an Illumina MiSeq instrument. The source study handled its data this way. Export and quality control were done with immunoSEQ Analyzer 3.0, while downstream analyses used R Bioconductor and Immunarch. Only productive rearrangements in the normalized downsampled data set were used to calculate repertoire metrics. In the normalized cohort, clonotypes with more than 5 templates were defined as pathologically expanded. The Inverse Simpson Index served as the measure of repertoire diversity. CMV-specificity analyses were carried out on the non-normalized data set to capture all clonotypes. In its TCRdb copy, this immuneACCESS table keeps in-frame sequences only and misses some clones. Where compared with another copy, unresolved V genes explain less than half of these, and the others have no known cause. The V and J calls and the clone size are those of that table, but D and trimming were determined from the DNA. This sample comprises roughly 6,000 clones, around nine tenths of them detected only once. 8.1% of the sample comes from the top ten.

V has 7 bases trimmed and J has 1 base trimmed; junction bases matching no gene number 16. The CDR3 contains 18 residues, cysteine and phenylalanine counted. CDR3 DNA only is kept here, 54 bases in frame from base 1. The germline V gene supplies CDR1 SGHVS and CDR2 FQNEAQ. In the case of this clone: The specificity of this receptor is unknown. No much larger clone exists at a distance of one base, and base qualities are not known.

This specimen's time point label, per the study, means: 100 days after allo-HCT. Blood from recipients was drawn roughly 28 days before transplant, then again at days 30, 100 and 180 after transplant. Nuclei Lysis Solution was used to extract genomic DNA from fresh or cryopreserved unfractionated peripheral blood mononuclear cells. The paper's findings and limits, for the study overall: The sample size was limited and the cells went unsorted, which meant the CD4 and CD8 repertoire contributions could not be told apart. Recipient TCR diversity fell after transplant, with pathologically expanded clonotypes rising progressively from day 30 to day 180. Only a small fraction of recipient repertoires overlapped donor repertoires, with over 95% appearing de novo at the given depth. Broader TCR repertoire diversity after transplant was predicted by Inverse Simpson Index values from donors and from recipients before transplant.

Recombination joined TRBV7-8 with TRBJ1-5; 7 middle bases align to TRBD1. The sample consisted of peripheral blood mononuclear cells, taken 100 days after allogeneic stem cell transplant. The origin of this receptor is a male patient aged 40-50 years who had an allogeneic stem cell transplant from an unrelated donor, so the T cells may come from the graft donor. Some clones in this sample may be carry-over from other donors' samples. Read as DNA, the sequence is TGTGCCAGCACCCTAGACAGGGCAGCGCAAGGAAGCAATCAGCCCCAGCATTTT. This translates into CASTLDRAAQGSNQPQHF.